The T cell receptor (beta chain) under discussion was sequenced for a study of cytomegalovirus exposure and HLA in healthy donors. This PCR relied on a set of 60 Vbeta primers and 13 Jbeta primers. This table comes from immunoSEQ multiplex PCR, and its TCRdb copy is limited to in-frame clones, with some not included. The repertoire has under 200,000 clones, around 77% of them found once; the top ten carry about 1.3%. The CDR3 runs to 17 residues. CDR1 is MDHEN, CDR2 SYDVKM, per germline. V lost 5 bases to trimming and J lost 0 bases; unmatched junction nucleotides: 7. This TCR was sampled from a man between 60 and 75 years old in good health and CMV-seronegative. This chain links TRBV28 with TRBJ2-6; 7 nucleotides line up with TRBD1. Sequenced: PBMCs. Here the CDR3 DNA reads TGTGCCAGCAGTGGGGGACAGCCCCTCTCTGGGGCCAACGTCCTGACTTTC. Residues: CASSGGQPLSGANVLTF.